Sequencing of this TCR beta chain was carried out in a study of blood T cell repertoires in COVID-19. Study-level background: Italy, Spain and the United States were the sources of the convalescent and acute COVID-19 samples. Sources were T cells, B-cell-depleted T cells, or PBMCs; the material itself was cDNA or gDNA.

The CDR3 has 15 residues. Trimming took 1 base from V and 3 from J, leaving 9 bases between them. Germline V CDR1 and CDR2: SGHAT, FQNNGV. In the source study's methods: By means of reference gene primer amplification, nucleated cell counts were estimated. TCRdb's table, derived via immunoSEQ multiplex PCR, lists solely in-frame clones and lacks some. V, J and clone size reflect that table, while D and trimming were determined from the DNA. The table has roughly 110,000 clones, approximately 80% seen once. V usage is TRBV11-2 and J usage is TRBJ2-2; D ambiguous. The TCR was taken from a woman aged 40 to 50 with acute or convalescent COVID-19. Sequenced sample: peripheral blood. Here the CDR3 reads CASSLATGYTGELFF. CDR3 in DNA: TGTGCCAGCAGCTTAGCAACGGGTTACACCGGGGAGCTGTTTTTT.